Shown below are 9 T cell receptor beta chains from a single sample sequenced in a study of blood T cell repertoires in COVID-19. Sequencing used immunoSEQ multiplex PCR; TCRdb keeps in-frame clones, though not all of them. Found here are 150,000 to 200,000 clones, just under 80% of them singletons; the top ten hold 2.5% to 3%. Specimen: peripheral blood. The receptors stem from a woman aged 80 or over with active or convalescent COVID-19.

This sequence joins TRBV19 and TRBJ1-2; perhaps TRBD1 as D (6 bases). With 6 bases removed from V and 6 bases from J, the gap between germline ends came to 26 bases. This CDR3 has 17 residues. From germline, CDR1 is LNHDA and CDR2 SQIVND (reference sequence). The CDR3 DNA reads TGTGCCAGTAGCCTCTTACGGGGGGCCTCTAATAGGCATGGCTACACCTTC. It is translated as CASSLLRGASNRHGYTF.

J is TRBJ2-3 and V is TRBV18; 7 positions match TRBD2. The junction had 12 bases not matched to a gene; V was cut back by 6 bases and J by 6 bases. This CDR3 is 15 amino acids long. Germline V lookup: CDR1 KGHSH, CDR2 LQKENI. CDR3 DNA sequence: TGTGCCAGCTCGCCCGGGGGAGGGAACGCGGATACGCAGTATTTT. Translating it yields CASSPGGGNADTQYF.

The V gene is TRBV7-8, the J gene TRBJ2-7; 10 bases map to TRBD2. J was trimmed by 6 bases and V by 5 bases; bases with no gene match: 16. The germline V gene has CDR1 SGHVS and CDR2 FQNEAQ. This CDR3 comprises 17 residues. CDR3 in amino acids: CASSPSPLAGGKFEQYF. The CDR3 DNA follows: TGTGCCAGCAGCCCCTCCCCTTTAGCGGGGGGAAAGTTCGAGCAGTACTTC.

This clone has just a few counts. The V gene is TRBV23-1, the J gene TRBJ2-5; 9 nucleotides agree with TRBD1. TRBV23-1 is sorted into the ORF group, with uncertain function. Trimming cost V 11 bases and J 5 bases; bases outside gene matches: 12. This CDR3 is built from 14 residues. The CDR3 sequence is CASPTGGRPETQYF. CDR3 DNA: TGCGCCTCCCCCACAGGGGGCCGTCCTGAGACCCAGTACTTC.

This rearrangement joins TRBV10-3 to TRBJ2-1, with 9 positions matching TRBD1. V was clipped by 6 bases and J by 8 bases; unmatched bases: 8. The germline V gene encodes CDR1 ENHRY and CDR2 SYGVKD. The length of the CDR3 is 14 residues. The CDR3 DNA follows: TGTGCCATCAGCGGGACAGGGACCCGCCATGAGCAGTTCTTC. Its protein product is CAISGTGTRHEQFF.

The chain joins TRBV6-2 or TRBV6-3 to TRBJ2-7, with 9 bases lining up with TRBD1. The germline V gene has CDR1 MNHEY and CDR2 SVGEGT. J was trimmed by 1 base and V by 6 bases; bases with no gene match: 7. The CDR3 consists of 15 residues. CDR3 loop: CASSPTGGGSYEQYF. In DNA, the CDR3 is TGTGCCAGCAGCCCGACAGGGGGTGGATCCTACGAGCAGTACTTC.

This chain uses TRBV5-1 with TRBJ2-5; 8 nucleotides agree with TRBD2. Trimming took 4 bases from V and 3 from J; bases not matched to a gene: 8. The CDR3 contains 15 residues. From germline, CDR1 is SGHRS and CDR2 YFSETQ. The CDR3 sequence is CASSAAGTREETQYF. The CDR3, as DNA: TGCGCCAGCAGCGCAGCCGGGACTAGAGAAGAGACCCAGTACTTC.

This clone was recorded once. The chain is built from TRBV19 and TRBJ1-2; TRBD1 is a possible D gene (6 bases). Germline V gene data show CDR1 as LNHDA and CDR2 as SQIVND (reference sequence). The CDR3 length is 14 residues. With 5 bases removed from V and 2 bases from J, the gap between germline ends came to 12 bases. CDR3 residues: CASSGSQGNYGYTF. The CDR3 DNA is TGTGCCAGTAGTGGCTCACAGGGAAACTATGGCTACACCTTC. The full variable domain, rest sourced from reference TRBV19 and TRBJ1-2, is DGGITQSPKYLFRKEGQNVTLSCEQNLNHDAMYWYRQDPGQGLRLIYYSQIVNDFQKGDIAEGYSVSREKKESFPLTVTSAQKNPTAFYLCASSGSQGNYGYTFGSGTRLTVV.

The chain couples TRBV2 to TRBJ1-2; no firm D call. Germline CDR1 SNHLY, CDR2 FYNNEI. Trimming pared 4 bases from V and 6 bases from J, leaving 9 bases between. The CDR3 has 12 residues. The CDR3 is CASSGRGDGYTF. In nucleotides, the CDR3 is TGTGCCAGCAGTGGTCGAGGTGATGGCTACACCTTC. Variable domain in full (rest from reference TRBV2 and TRBJ1-2): EPEVTQTPSHQVTQMGQEVILRCVPISNHLYFYWYRQILGQKVEFLVSFYNNEISEKSEIFDDQFSVERPDGSNFTLKIRSTKLEDSAMYFCASSGRGDGYTFGSGTRLTVV.